The T cell receptor (beta chain) described here comes from a study of cytomegalovirus exposure and HLA in healthy donors (dated by TCRdb to 2016 to 2017). A note on the overall study: An earlier analysis of more than 550 of the donors reported roughly 300 Gb of sequence data and 117 million unique TCR beta sequences obtained from 150 million to 200 million T cells. Rather than drawing on any new phenotypic data, the later analysis identified candidate immune exposures from TCR beta sequences and the way those sequences occurred across donors. The study aimed to test whether cataloging public T cell receptors could reveal signatures of past pathogen exposure. Typing coverage varied by locus: about 620-640 donors for A, B, C, DRB1 and DQB1; approximately 560 for DQA1; 606 for DPA1; approximately 450 for DPB1. Among the 398 genotyped donors, approximately 81% belonged to the genetic ancestry cluster associated with self-reported Caucasian donors. The study profiled the T cell repertoires of 550 to 700 subjects by immunosequencing and related them to cytomegalovirus serostatus. An early release covering over 500 HLA-typed donors comprised approximately 290 gigabases of sequencing data and tens of millions of unique TCR sequences. To decide whether each TCR beta V gene segment behaved as functional or pseudogenic, an earlier analysis of fewer than 750 of the donors relied on high-throughput TCR beta sequencing. A later genetic analysis took genome-wide SNP genotypes for about three fifths of the 666 donors and used that subset as a discovery cohort. HLA typing covered class I and class II loci at four-digit resolution. In addition to the first cohort of roughly 700 subjects, a separate validation cohort of 130 or so different subjects was used. Four or five DR-DQ haplotypes were handled as single units for association and clustering, since linkage in the cohort was strong. On average, 235,054 unique TCR beta nucleotide sequences were sequenced per donor among about 400 genotyped donors of the cohort, with about 19% of those sequences being non-productive. To study patterns of TCR occurrence, a later analysis re-analyzed previously published TCR beta repertoires from 666 donors and added high-resolution HLA genotyping. Donor age, sex, ethnicity and CMV serostatus were collected together with the repertoire data. All discovery cohort repertoires had been generated on a single sequencing platform. High-throughput TCR immunosequencing, statistical association of individual TCRs with disease status, and machine learning were combined to predict cytomegalovirus infection status.

The cohort consisted of 650 to 850 healthy bone marrow donors. Cohort members were all nominally healthy when sampled, although unrecorded immune exposures were likely present. The donor tested CMV seronegative, placing the donor among the roughly 340 seronegative members of the cohort. A peripheral blood sample was provided by each donor, and peripheral blood mononuclear cells were used for TCR beta sequencing. The Qiagen DNeasy Blood Extraction Kit was used to extract genomic DNA from the blood cell samples. Based on the germline V gene, the CDR1 and CDR2 sequences are MNHEY and SVGAGI. Counted from cysteine to phenylalanine, this CDR3 has 15 amino acids. Only CDR3 DNA remains: 45 bases, in frame from the first base. From V the trimming removes 5 bases and from J it removes 1 base, while the gene matches leave 5 bases of the junction unaccounted for. Libraries were made using the immunoSEQ multiplex PCR assay. For the multiplex PCR, a mixture combining 60 forward primers for TCR Vbeta segments and 13 reverse primers for TCR Jbeta segments was used. The CDR3 region of rearranged TCR beta genes was amplified from genomic DNA with a multiplex PCR assay. The amplified TCR beta libraries were sequenced on the Illumina HiSeq System as 87-base-pair reads. In the original analysis: A later analysis tallied 80 million to 95 million unique TCR beta chains across the 600 to 700 repertoires, and 10 million to 11 million of those chains were shared by two or more donors. Raw reads were error-corrected and collapsed into unique sequences with a nearest-neighbor algorithm that merged closely related sequences to remove PCR and sequencing errors. Alignment of CDR3 sequences to IMGT reference sequences was used to assign V, D and J gene segments. For a sequence to be retained, a match of at least six nucleotides was required to both a V gene segment and a J gene segment. A rearrangement was called productive if the CDR3 had no stop codons and remained in frame with V and J, and every other rearrangement was called non-productive. CDR3 was defined according to IMGT convention as the region running from the second conserved V-encoded cysteine to the conserved J-encoded phenylalanine. The earlier analysis of approximately 500 of the donors excluded sequences that lacked an unambiguous match to a single V gene segment. An earlier analysis of some 610 of the donors called V segments functional above 56.7% productive rearrangements and segregating when the between-donor standard deviation exceeded 5%. A statistical classification framework was developed to diagnose cytomegalovirus status using the catalog of TCR beta chain sequences. A later analysis assigned V and J genes by comparing TCR nucleotide sequences with IMGT/GENE-DB human TR gene sequences. A later analysis assigned CDR3 sequences and most-parsimonious VDJ recombination scenarios with the TCRdist pipeline. A later analysis defined each TCR beta chain by its CDR3 amino acid sequence plus V-gene family, and excluded reads lacking a unique V-gene family. A later analysis removed 500 to 600 highly shared, low-generation-probability nucleotide sequences to deal with suspected cross-contamination and a sequencing artifact. A later analysis calculated a clonal expansion index for each public chain from normalized within-repertoire ranks of inferred template counts. In a later analysis, generation probabilities were computed using a VDJ recombination model fitted to out-of-frame rearrangements, and the results were checked against IGoR. In a later analysis, TCR-TCR, TCR-HLA and TCR-CMV co-occurrence was scored with hypergeometric tests, and a repertoire-size bias correction was applied to TCR pairs. A later analysis estimated false discovery rates by permuting HLA or CMV assignments 20 times. In a later analysis, co-occurring TCRs were grouped using DBSCAN, with TCRdist sequence similarity added in when clustering inside HLA-allele-positive subsets. Repertoires with fewer than 30,000 or more than 120,000 public chains were left out of co-occurrence clustering, as were four to six repertoires with anomalous nucleotide sharing. Sourced from immuneACCESS, this table was stored by TCRdb with only in-frame sequences that have V and J called. A share of the clones is absent; for the studies checked, an unresolved V gene accounts for under half, and the remainder has no known explanation. That table supplies the V and J calls and clone size; D and trimming were determined from the DNA. In this sample the table shows roughly 62,000 clones, about 81% of which occur a single time. 5% to 6.5% of the sample is in the top ten clones.

What the study reported, not specific to this receptor: Compared with equally common non-associated chains, HLA-associated TCR beta chains in a later analysis were more clonally expanded and had lower generation probabilities. Most TCR sequences were seen in very few donors, while some public TCRs were found in many individuals. A few of the identified cytomegalovirus-associated TCR beta chains were confirmed in vitro to be specific for cytomegalovirus antigens. Some IMGT-functional V segments, including TRBV6-2 and TRBV6-3, could not be told apart with the 87-base-pair reads, so those segments were excluded. The study gave a list of some 150 TCR beta chains associated with cytomegalovirus. The earlier analysis of some 540 of the donors excluded approximately 17 rarely observed V segments, including chromosome 9 orphons, because counts were too low. According to a later analysis, most CMV-associated TCR beta chains appeared to be HLA-restricted, and the HLA associations seemed to be driven largely by CMV exposure. An earlier analysis of 587 of the donors showed that most TCR beta V segments appeared in productive rearrangements either about 87% or about 30% of the time, which broadly matched IMGT annotations. Linkage disequilibrium might explain the correlated functional status among segregating V segments, but an unknown experimental factor could not be ruled out. A later genetic analysis reported fewer N-insertions in productive TCRs among donors in an Asian-associated ancestry cluster than the roughly 700-donor mean. A further reported finding was that TCR beta sequences accurately predicted the HLA-A and HLA-B alleles for most subjects in the first cohort. This cohort had only TCR beta chains sequenced, and the lack of alpha or paired-chain data limited which features could be detected. Because some donors lacked HLA typing at each locus, the association tests relied only on the typed subset. Presence/absence analyses assumed roughly uniform sequencing depth across donors, an assumption that may not hold. When HLA alleles, especially DR and DQ, strongly co-occurred, TCR associations were difficult to assign to individual alleles. According to a later analysis, parvovirus B19, influenza, CMV and Epstein-Barr virus appeared linked to several top co-occurrence clusters. An association between a missense DCLRE1C variant and V-gene and J-gene trimming of TCR beta chains was found in a later genetic analysis and replicated in an independent cohort. A cluster of highly shared sequence variants was judged likely to be a technical artifact of the sequencing pipeline. A later analysis found that TCR association rates varied across HLA loci, with DRB1 alleles showing the most associated TCRs and HLA-C alleles the fewest. CMV serostatus was the only immune exposure information available for the cohort. A later analysis associated about 17,000 TCR beta sequences with specific HLA alleles at a false discovery rate of 0.05. Cytomegalovirus status was reported to be diagnosed by the classifier with high specificity and sensitivity in both the original and validation cohorts. According to the authors, the approach could potentially be generalized to other disease states and immunological phenotypes.

Turning to this clone: Its antigen remains undetermined. No qualities accompany the bases; no much larger clone lies one base away.

This TCR was recovered from a woman in her 30s in good health and CMV-seronegative. The sequencing input was PBMCs. Recombination connected TRBV6-5 to TRBJ2-1; 7 junctional bases match TRBD1. Here the CDR3 is given as CASSLDRVSYNEQFF. The sequenced DNA: TGTGCCAGCAGTCTCGACAGGGTATCCTACAATGAGCAGTTCTTC.